The 4 T cell receptor beta chains given below trace back to one sample, sequenced in a study of blood T cell repertoires in COVID-19 (dated by TCRdb to 2018 to 2020). The library was prepared using the immunoSEQ multiplex PCR assay. Not all clones reach the TCRdb copy of this immuneACCESS table, which keeps in-frame sequences only. Checked studies attribute under half of the gap to unresolved V genes and leave the rest unexplained. The sample includes about 150,000 clones, with about three quarters observed a single time. 16% of the sample goes to the ten largest clones. Specimen: peripheral blood. All receptors derive from a man in his fifties or sixties with acute or convalescent COVID-19.

This sequence joins TRBV6-1 and TRBJ1-6; TRBD1 is a possible D gene (5 bases). CDR1 and CDR2 from the germline V gene are MNHNS and SASEGT. V was cut by 3 bases and J by 9 bases, with 9 bases left in between. The CDR3 spans 13 residues. Written as DNA, the CDR3 is TGTGCCAGCAGTGACAGGGTGGGTTCACCCCTCCACTTT. This codes for CASSDRVGSPLHF.

The rearrangement uses TRBV5-1 and TRBJ1-1; D is undetermined. The ends were cut back, 0 bases at V and 7 bases at J, with 7 bases in the middle. This CDR3 has 12 residues. Germline V gives CDR1 SGHRS, CDR2 YFSETQ. The CDR3 is CASSLGRDEAFF. CDR3 in DNA: TGCGCCAGCAGCTTGGGCCGGGATGAAGCTTTCTTT.

This chain joins TRBV3-1 (or the pseudogene TRBV3-2) and TRBJ1-2, with D tentatively TRBD1 (5 bases). Trimming removed 1 base at V and 6 bases at J, with 12 bases between. The CDR3 totals 14 residues. CDR1 and CDR2 (germline): LGHDT, YNNKEL (reference sequence). The CDR3 region has the DNA TGTGCCAGCAGCCAAGTCACACAGGATGATGGCTACACCTTC. Translation: CASSQVTQDDGYTF.

There are a few counts of this clone. The chain couples TRBV10-3 to TRBJ1-2; no clear D gene. V lost 8 bases and J lost 6, with 16 bases in between. There are 13 residues in the CDR3. From germline, CDR1 is ENHRY and CDR2 SYGVKD. The CDR3 bases are TGTGCCATCTCCAGAACTGAGGTGGATGGCTACACCTTC. It translates to CAISRTEVDGYTF.